These T cell receptor beta chains were read from a single sample in a study of blood T cell repertoires in COVID-19. Some clones are missing from TCRdb's copy, which holds only in-frame ones; the method was immunoSEQ multiplex PCR. The table records about 100,000 clones, roughly 92% of them present only once. The source material was peripheral blood. Receptors originate from a man aged 70 or older with acute or convalescent COVID-19. Both conserved end residues are part of each CDR3. The order of the fields is D gene, J gene, CDR3 length, V gene, clone size, CDR3 protein, CDR3 DNA. The D gene is left open where the match is weak. Clone sizes are given selectively: once, few, many, or a class where the clone is expanded.

NA	TRBJ2-1	11	TRBV7-2	NA	CASSWRYEQFF	TGTGCCAGCAGTTGGAGGTATGAGCAGTTCTTC
TRBD2	TRBJ2-7	16	TRBV7-2	NA	CASSLTSGRALREQYF	TGTGCCAGCAGCTTGACTAGCGGGAGGGCCTTGCGGGAGCAGTACTTC
NA	TRBJ2-3	14	TRBV10-3	NA	CAISEFSSGDTQYF	TGTGCCATCAGTGAATTTAGTAGTGGAGATACGCAGTATTTT
NA	TRBJ1-2	16	TRBV18	NA	CASSPLDRILNYGYTF	TGTGCCAGCTCACCCCTAGACAGGATCTTGAACTATGGCTACACCTTC
TRBD1	TRBJ1-2	14	TRBV6-5	NA	CASSLGQGSYGYTF	TGTGCCAGCAGCTTGGGACAGGGGAGCTATGGCTACACCTTC
NA	TRBJ1-5	14	TRBV5-6	NA	CASSLGQTNQPQHF	TGTGCCAGCAGCTTGGGGCAGACAAATCAGCCCCAGCATTTT
NA	TRBJ2-7	13	TRBV6-5	once	CASRFPGEYEQYF	TGTGCCAGCAGGTTCCCCGGGGAGTACGAGCAGTACTTC
TRBD2	TRBJ2-2	16	TRBV7-9	once	CASSLLAGGPDGELFF	TGTGCCAGCAGTCTATTAGCGGGGGGGCCCGACGGGGAGCTGTTTTTT
NA	TRBJ1-1	14	TRBV12-5	NA	CASGRTVPNTEAFF	TGTGCTAGTGGCCGGACAGTACCCAACACTGAAGCTTTCTTT
NA	TRBJ2-5	15	TRBV12-5	NA	CASGLAGTSQETQYF	TGTGCTAGTGGTTTGGCTGGGACTTCCCAAGAGACCCAGTACTTC
NA	TRBJ1-2	15	TRBV5-1	once	CASSTHEGGFDGYTF	TGCGCCAGCAGCACACACGAAGGAGGTTTCGATGGCTACACCTTC
NA	TRBJ2-1	16	TRBV28	once	CASSPPAGSSYNEQFF	TGTGCCAGCAGTCCCCCAGCAGGCAGCTCCTACAATGAGCAGTTCTTC
NA	TRBJ2-5	13	TRBV13	NA	CASSFRPQETQYF	TGTGCCAGCAGCTTCAGGCCCCAAGAGACCCAGTACTTC
TRBD2	TRBJ2-7	15	TRBV6-1	NA	CASSDRTSSSYEQYF	TGTGCCAGCAGTGACCGGACTAGCAGTTCCTACGAGCAGTACTTC
TRBD1	TRBJ1-1	14	TRBV7-2	NA	CASRGQEMNTEAFF	TGTGCCAGCAGGGGACAGGAGATGAACACTGAAGCTTTCTTT
NA	TRBJ2-7	13	TRBV18	NA	CASSPLRAYEQYF	TGTGCCAGCTCACCACTACGGGCCTACGAGCAGTACTTC
TRBD2	TRBJ2-1	18	TRBV15	once	CATRRTSGRSSSYNEQFF	TGTGCCACCAGGCGGACTAGCGGGAGGTCCAGCTCCTACAATGAGCAGTTCTTC
TRBD1	TRBJ1-5	15	TRBV15	NA	CATSGPDRVRQPQHF	TGTGCCACCAGCGGCCCCGACAGGGTGAGACAGCCCCAGCATTTT
TRBD2	TRBJ2-7	15	TRBV28	NA	CASSLSTSGGYEQYF	TGTGCCAGCAGTTTATCTACTAGCGGGGGGTACGAGCAGTACTTC
TRBD1	TRBJ2-1	16	TRBV11-3	NA	CASSHGGQGVGNEQFF	TGTGCCAGCAGCCACGGGGGACAGGGAGTGGGCAATGAGCAGTTCTTC
NA	TRBJ1-2	13	TRBV5-1	NA	CASSEPGNYGYTF	TGCGCCAGCAGCGAACCAGGGAACTATGGCTACACCTTC
NA	TRBJ1-1	13	TRBV6-5	NA	CASSYGAGTEAFF	TGTGCCAGCAGTTACGGGGCCGGCACTGAAGCTTTCTTT
TRBD1	TRBJ1-1	13	TRBV6-5	NA	CASGGQLNTEAFF	TGTGCCAGCGGGGGACAGTTGAACACTGAAGCTTTCTTT
TRBD1	TRBJ1-2	15	TRBV6-6	NA	CASSPRGEVNYGYTF	TGTGCCAGCAGCCCCAGGGGGGAGGTGAACTATGGCTACACCTTC
NA	TRBJ2-1	15	TRBV5-1	NA	CASSPASAPYNEQFF	TGCGCCAGCAGCCCGGCTAGCGCTCCATACAATGAGCAGTTCTTC
NA	TRBJ2-7	11	TRBV12-3/TRBV12-4	NA	CASSWGDEQYF	TGTGCCAGCAGCTGGGGGGACGAGCAGTACTTC
NA	TRBJ1-4	18	TRBV7-9	NA	CASSPFHRAETTNEKLFF	TGTGCCAGCAGCCCCTTCCACAGGGCCGAAACAACTAATGAAAAACTGTTTTTT
TRBD1	TRBJ2-7	15	TRBV4-2	once	CASSQGGQGSYEQYF	TGTGCCAGCAGCCAGGGGGGACAGGGGTCCTACGAGCAGTACTTC
NA	TRBJ2-7	11	TRBV2	NA	CASSAFYEQYF	TGTGCCAGCAGTGCCTTCTACGAGCAGTACTTC
TRBD2	TRBJ2-7	13	TRBV25-1	NA	CASKLAGGDEQYF	TGTGCCAGCAAGTTGGCGGGAGGGGACGAGCAGTACTTC
NA	TRBJ1-1	13	TRBV11-2	NA	CASSFSENTEAFF	TGTGCCAGCAGCTTCAGCGAGAACACTGAAGCTTTCTTT
NA	TRBJ2-1	15	TRBV7-2	once	CASSLGRSTYNEQFF	TGTGCCAGCAGCCTTGGGAGGTCAACCTACAATGAGCAGTTCTTC
NA	TRBJ1-1	14	TRBV14	NA	CASSDTVENTEAFF	TGTGCCAGCAGCGACACGGTAGAGAACACTGAAGCTTTCTTT
NA	TRBJ2-7	13	TRBV12-3/TRBV12-4	NA	CASSTRRQYEQYF	TGTGCCAGCAGTACCCGGCGACAGTACGAGCAGTACTTC
TRBD1	TRBJ1-1	12	TRBV7-8	NA	CASSTTGQGAFF	TGTGCCAGCAGCACCACAGGACAGGGAGCTTTCTTT
NA	TRBJ1-4	15	TRBV4-1	NA	CASSQDRGGGEKLFF	TGCGCCAGCAGCCAAGACCGGGGAGGGGGTGAAAAACTGTTTTTT
NA	TRBJ2-3	11	TRBV12-3/TRBV12-4	NA	CASSRYRVQYF	TGTGCCAGCAGCCGATACCGGGTGCAGTATTTT
NA	TRBJ1-1	14	TRBV11-2	NA	CASSYQTPAYEAFF	TGTGCCAGCAGCTACCAGACACCCGCTTATGAAGCTTTCTTT
TRBD1	TRBJ2-3	14	TRBV19	NA	CASKWGTGPDTQYF	TGTGCCAGTAAATGGGGGACAGGGCCAGATACGCAGTATTTT
NA	TRBJ1-4	17	TRBV4-1	NA	CASSQEEGQGLYEKLFF	TGCGCCAGCAGCCAAGAAGAGGGGCAGGGGCTATATGAAAAACTGTTTTTT
TRBD2	TRBJ2-1	18	TRBV4-3	NA	CASSQGIVAGGVYNEQFF	TGCGCCAGCAGCCAGGGGATTGTGGCGGGAGGTGTCTACAATGAGCAGTTCTTC
NA	TRBJ2-1	13	TRBV6-5	NA	CASSSAGVAEQFF	TGTGCCAGCAGTTCCGCCGGAGTAGCTGAGCAGTTCTTC
NA	TRBJ1-1	15	TRBV7-2	once	CASSSIGGGATEAFF	TGTGCCAGCAGCTCGATAGGGGGGGGAGCCACTGAAGCTTTCTTT